This TCR beta chain is from a study of OX40 agonist ivuxolimab in advanced cancers. V lost 3 bases, J lost 0 bases, and 9 bases lay in between. The CDR3 contains 14 residues. CDR1 SGDLS and CDR2 YYNGEE come from the germline V gene. TCRdb's copy holds only in-frame clones and misses some; the assay was immunoSEQ multiplex PCR. The data hold 50,000 to 65,000 clones, with around 90% observed a single time. The source of this sequence is an adult with an advanced solid tumor such as melanoma, head and neck, liver or kidney cancer. The gene calls are TRBV9 and TRBJ1-1; D uncertain. Material: CD4+ or CD8+ T cells sorted from blood, obtained in a trial of the OX40 agonist ivuxolimab. This CDR3 is CASSATLMNTEAFF. The CDR3 coding sequence is TGTGCCAGCAGCGCCACTCTTATGAACACTGAAGCTTTCTTT.